Listed below are T cell receptor beta chains from one sample, sequenced in a study of blood T cell repertoires in COVID-19. TCRdb keeps only in-frame clones here, not all; method: immunoSEQ multiplex PCR. Here the sample spans 85,000 to 120,000 clones, less than 80% being singletons. The specimen sequenced was peripheral blood. These receptors came from a man older than 75 with COVID-19, enrolled during active disease. The CDR3 runs from the conserved cysteine through the conserved F or W. The D gene is left open where the match is weak. The size field is filled for only some rows; it gives once, few, many or a size class.

size | D | J | V | DNA | CDR3
. | TRBD1 | TRBJ2-1 | TRBV28 | TGTGCCAGCAGTTCAACCCGGGACAGGTACAATGAGCAGTTCTTC | CASSSTRDRYNEQFF
once | . | TRBJ2-5 | TRBV6-5 | TGTGCCAGCAGTCCTTCGGTGGGGGCAGAGACCCAGTACTTC | CASSPSVGAETQYF
. | . | TRBJ2-4 | TRBV29-1 | TGCAGCGTTGGTGATCAGATAGCCAAAAACATTCAGTACTTC | CSVGDQIAKNIQYF
few | TRBD2 | TRBJ2-7 | TRBV7-9 | TGTGCCAGCAGCCCTAGGACTAGCGGGAGCGGCGAGCAGTACTTC | CASSPRTSGSGEQYF
. | TRBD1 | TRBJ2-7 | TRBV7-9 | TGTGCCAGCAGCACAACCGGGACAGCGGAGGTCGAGCAGTACTTC | CASSTTGTAEVEQYF
. | TRBD1 | TRBJ1-2 | TRBV5-1 | TGCGCCAGCAGCCCGGGACAGGGAGCCTATGGCTACACCTTC | CASSPGQGAYGYTF
. | . | TRBJ2-7 | TRBV28 | TGTGCCAGCAGTTACATACAGGGAGACTACGAGCAGTACTTC | CASSYIQGDYEQYF
. | . | TRBJ2-7 | TRBV28 | TGTGCCAGCAGTTTAGGAGGGGAGCTGCACGAGCAGTACTTC | CASSLGGELHEQYF
. | TRBD1 | TRBJ2-1 | TRBV7-9 | TGTGCCAGCAGCTTAGGCGACAGGGGGTGGTACAATGAGCAGTTCTTC | CASSLGDRGWYNEQFF
. | . | TRBJ1-5 | TRBV28 | TGTGCCAGCAGTTCAACACGGACATTCAATCAGCCCCAGCATTTT | CASSSTRTFNQPQHF
. | . | TRBJ2-7 | TRBV6-1 | TGTGCCAGCAGTGAAATAGAGTCAGGGAAACAATACGAGCAGTACTTC | CASSEIESGKQYEQYF
once | TRBD1 | TRBJ2-7 | TRBV7-2 | TGTGCCAGCAGCCATCTAAAGGCGACAGGGATCCACGAGCAGTACTTC | CASSHLKATGIHEQYF
. | . | TRBJ2-2 | TRBV7-2 | TGTGCCAGCAGGTATTCGGTCCACACCGGGGAGCTGTTTTTT | CASRYSVHTGELFF
. | . | TRBJ1-6 | TRBV30 | TGTGCCTGGAGTGTGACAGGTCCCCTCCACTTT | CAWSVTGPLHF
. | TRBD1 | TRBJ2-2 | TRBV27 | TGTGCCAGCAGTTTAGGGACAGGGTTTGGAGGGGAGCTGTTTTTT | CASSLGTGFGGELFF
. | . | TRBJ1-2 | TRBV28 | TGTGCCAGCAATAAATGGGGGTCAGGGGTTTATGTTGGCTACACCTTC | CASNKWGSGVYVGYTF
. | TRBD2 | TRBJ2-3 | TRBV18 | TGTGCCAGCTCACCACCAGGGCTAGCGGGAATGGCAGATACGCAGTATTTT | CASSPPGLAGMADTQYF
. | TRBD1 | TRBJ1-1 | TRBV6-5 | TGTGCCAGCAGTTACTGGGGACAGGGGGGCACTGAAGCTTTCTTT | CASSYWGQGGTEAFF
. | . | TRBJ1-5 | TRBV27 | TGTGCCAGCAGGACCTTACAGTTTAGCAATCAGCCCCAGCATTTT | CASRTLQFSNQPQHF
. | TRBD1 | TRBJ2-7 | TRBV6-5 | TGTGCCAGCAGCCCGACAGGGGGCTCCCTAGAGGAGCAGTACTTC | CASSPTGGSLEEQYF
once | TRBD2 | TRBJ2-7 | TRBV10-2 | TGCGCCAGCAGCGATAGCGGGACCTCCTACGAGCAGTACTTC | CASSDSGTSYEQYF
. | TRBD1 | TRBJ1-4 | TRBV7-7 | TGTGCTAGCAGCGTAACCGACAGGGACGAAAAACTGTTTTTT | CASSVTDRDEKLFF
. | TRBD1 | TRBJ1-2 | TRBV5-4 | TGTGCCAGCAGCTGGGGACAGGAAAACTATGGCTACACCTTC | CASSWGQENYGYTF
few | TRBD1 | TRBJ2-2 | TRBV7-6 | TGTGCCAGCAGCTTAGGGGGACAGGGATACACCGGGGAGCTGTTTTTT | CASSLGGQGYTGELFF
once | . | TRBJ2-3 | TRBV28 | TGTGCCAGCAGTTCCCTGTTCCTGGAGGCGCAGTATTTT | CASSSLFLEAQYF
. | TRBD1 | TRBJ1-2 | TRBV7-2 | TGTGCCAGCAGCTCCCGCGTACAGGGGGAGGCCTATGGCTACACCTTC | CASSSRVQGEAYGYTF
. | . | TRBJ2-2 | TRBV24-1 | TGTGCCACCGGAGGGGGCTTAGGCACCGGGGAGCTGTTTTTT | CATGGGLGTGELFF
. | . | TRBJ1-2 | TRBV7-9 | TGTGCCAGCAGTCCTACTGCTAACTATGGCTACACCTTC | CASSPTANYGYTF
. | . | TRBJ1-5 | TRBV7-2 | TGTGCCAGCAGCCGCCAGGGGTTTAGCAATCAGCCCCAGCATTTT | CASSRQGFSNQPQHF
. | TRBD2 | TRBJ2-3 | TRBV6-6 | TGTGCCAGCGTTTGGACTAGCGGGAGGGCCAGAGATACGCAGTATTTT | CASVWTSGRARDTQYF
. | TRBD1 | TRBJ1-3 | TRBV28 | TGTGCCAGCAGTTTGAATGTTGGGACAGCAGGAAACACCATATATTTT | CASSLNVGTAGNTIYF
. | . | TRBJ1-1 | TRBV25-1 | TGTGCCAGCAGTGAAGGGGGGGCGAATAGAGCTTTCTTT | CASSEGGANRAFF
. | . | TRBJ2-2 | TRBV28 | TGTGCCAGCAGAACCCCCCAGGGAGGCACCGGGGAGCTGTTTTTT | CASRTPQGGTGELFF
. | . | TRBJ1-4 | TRBV2 | TGTGCCAGCAGTGTCGTCAGGGCTAATGAAAAACTGTTTTTT | CASSVVRANEKLFF
. | TRBD2 | TRBJ2-3 | TRBV5-4 | TGTGCCAGCAGCGAGGGACTAGCGGGAAGCACAGATACGCAGTATTTT | CASSEGLAGSTDTQYF
. | . | TRBJ1-1 | TRBV5-6 | TGTGCCAGCAGCACCCCGGGGGTGGGGACTGAAGCTTTCTTT | CASSTPGVGTEAFF
. | . | TRBJ1-2 | TRBV30 | TGTGCCTGGAGGACACCCTGGGGCAGTGACTATGGCTACACCTTC | CAWRTPWGSDYGYTF
. | . | TRBJ1-2 | TRBV7-3 | TGTGCCAGCAGCCCCACGGGGGGGCGGGTCTATGGCTACACCTTC | CASSPTGGRVYGYTF
. | TRBD1 | TRBJ2-3 | TRBV6-2/TRBV6-3 | TGTGCCAGCAGTTACTTCGGGACAGGGAAATCCAGGGGGCAGTATTTT | CASSYFGTGKSRGQYF
few | TRBD2 | TRBJ2-1 | TRBV7-7 | TGTGCTAGCAGCTCTCTAGCGGGAGGTGACAATGAGCAGTTCTTC | CASSSLAGGDNEQFF
. | . | TRBJ2-1 | TRBV28 | TGTGCCAGCAGTTTTGGGAGCTCCTACAATGAGCAGTTCTTC | CASSFGSSYNEQFF
. | . | TRBJ2-1 | TRBV7-3 | TGTGCCAGCAGCCCTAGTGACTACAATGAGCAGTTCTTC | CASSPSDYNEQFF
. | . | TRBJ2-3 | TRBV7-3 | TGTGCCAGCAGCTTATCGAGCGACCCAAGCACAGATACGCAGTATTTT | CASSLSSDPSTDTQYF
few | . | TRBJ2-5 | TRBV3-1/TRBV3-2 | TGTGCCAGCAGCCAAGGAGGGTTGATGGAAGAGACCCAGTACTTC | CASSQGGLMEETQYF
. | TRBD1 | TRBJ2-4 | TRBV7-2 | TGTGCCAGCAGCGCGCGGACAGGGGCAGGAAACATTCAGTACTTC | CASSARTGAGNIQYF
once | TRBD1 | TRBJ1-1 | TRBV12-3/TRBV12-4 | TGTGCCAGCAGGTTGACAGGGGACACTGAAGCTTTCTTT | CASRLTGDTEAFF
. | TRBD2 | TRBJ2-3 | TRBV19 | TGTGCCAGTAGTTTTCAGCGGGGCCTTAGCACAGATACGCAGTATTTT | CASSFQRGLSTDTQYF
. | . | TRBJ2-7 | TRBV7-2 | TGTGCCAGCAGGCCCGGGAGCGGCTACGAGCAGTACTTC | CASRPGSGYEQYF